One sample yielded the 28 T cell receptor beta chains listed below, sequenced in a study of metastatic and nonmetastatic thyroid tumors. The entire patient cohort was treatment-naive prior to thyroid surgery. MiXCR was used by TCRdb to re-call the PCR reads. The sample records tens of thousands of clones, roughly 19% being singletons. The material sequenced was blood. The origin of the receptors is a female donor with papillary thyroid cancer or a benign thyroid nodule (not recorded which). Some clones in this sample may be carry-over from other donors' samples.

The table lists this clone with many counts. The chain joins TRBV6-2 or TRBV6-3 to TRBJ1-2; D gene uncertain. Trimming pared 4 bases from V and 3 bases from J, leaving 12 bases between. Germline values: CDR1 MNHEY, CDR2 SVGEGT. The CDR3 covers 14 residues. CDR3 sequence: CASSFDRDYYGYTF. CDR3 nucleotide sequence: TGTGCCAGCAGTTTTGACCGCGACTACTATGGCTACACCTTC.

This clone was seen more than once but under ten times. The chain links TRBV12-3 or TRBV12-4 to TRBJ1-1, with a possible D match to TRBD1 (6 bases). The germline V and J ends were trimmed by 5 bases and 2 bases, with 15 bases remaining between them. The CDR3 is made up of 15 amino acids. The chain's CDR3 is CASSPLGGRNTEAFF. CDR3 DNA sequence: TGTGCCAGCAGTCCTCTTGGGGGGCGCAACACTGAAGCTTTCTTT.

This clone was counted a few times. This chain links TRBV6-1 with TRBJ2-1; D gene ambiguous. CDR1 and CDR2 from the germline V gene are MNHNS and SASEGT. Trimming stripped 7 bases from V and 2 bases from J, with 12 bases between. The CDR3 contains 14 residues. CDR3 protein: CASTRAPTYNEQFF. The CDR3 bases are TGTGCCAGCACACGGGCCCCCACCTACAATGAGCAGTTCTTC.

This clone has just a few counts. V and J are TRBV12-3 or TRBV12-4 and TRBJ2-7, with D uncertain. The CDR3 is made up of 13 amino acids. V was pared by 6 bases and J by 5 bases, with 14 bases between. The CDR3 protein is CASSLNSPHEQYF. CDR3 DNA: TGTGCCAGCAGCTTAAATAGCCCCCACGAGCAGTACTTC.

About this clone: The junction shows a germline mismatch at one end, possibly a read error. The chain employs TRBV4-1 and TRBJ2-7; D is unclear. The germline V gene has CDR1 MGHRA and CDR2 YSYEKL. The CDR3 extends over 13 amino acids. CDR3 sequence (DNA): TGTGCCAGCAGCCAAGGCATTCCCTACGAGCAGTACTTC. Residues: CASSQGIPYEQYF.

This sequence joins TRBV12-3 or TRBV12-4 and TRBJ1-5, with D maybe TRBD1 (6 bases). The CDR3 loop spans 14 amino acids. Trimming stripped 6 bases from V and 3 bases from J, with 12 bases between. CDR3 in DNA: TGTGCCAGCAGCCAAACAGGGAACAATCAGCCCCAGCATTTT. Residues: CASSQTGNNQPQHF.

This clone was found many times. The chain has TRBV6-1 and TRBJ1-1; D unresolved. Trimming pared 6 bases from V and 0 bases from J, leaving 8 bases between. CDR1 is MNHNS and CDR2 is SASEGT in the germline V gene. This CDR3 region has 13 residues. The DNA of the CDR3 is TGTGCCAGCAGGCCGACATTGAACACTGAAGCTTTCTTT. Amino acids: CASRPTLNTEAFF.

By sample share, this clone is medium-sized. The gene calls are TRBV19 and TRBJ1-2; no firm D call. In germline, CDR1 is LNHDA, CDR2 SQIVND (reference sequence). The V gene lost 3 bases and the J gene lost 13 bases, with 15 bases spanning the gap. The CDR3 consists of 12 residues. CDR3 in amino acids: CASSIGGREGTF. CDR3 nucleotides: TGTGCCAGTAGTATTGGAGGGAGAGAGGGCACCTTC.

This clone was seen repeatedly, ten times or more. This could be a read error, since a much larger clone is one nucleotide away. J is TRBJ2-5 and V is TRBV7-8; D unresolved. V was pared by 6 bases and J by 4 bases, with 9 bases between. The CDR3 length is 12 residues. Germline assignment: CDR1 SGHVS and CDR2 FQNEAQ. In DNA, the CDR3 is TGTGCCAGCAGTTCGATCGGAGAGACCCAGTACTTC. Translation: CASSSIGETQYF.

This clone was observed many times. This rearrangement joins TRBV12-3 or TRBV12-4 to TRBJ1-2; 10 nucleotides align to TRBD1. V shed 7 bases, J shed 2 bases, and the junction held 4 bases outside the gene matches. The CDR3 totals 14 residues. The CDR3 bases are TGTGCCAGCAACTCGGGACAGGGGAACTATGGCTACACCTTC. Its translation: CASNSGQGNYGYTF.

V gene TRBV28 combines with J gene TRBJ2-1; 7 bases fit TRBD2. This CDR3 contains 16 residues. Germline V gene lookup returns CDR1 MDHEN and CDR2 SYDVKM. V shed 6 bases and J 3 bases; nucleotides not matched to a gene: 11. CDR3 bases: TGTGCCAGCAGCACCGCTAGCGGAGGTTACTACAATGAGCAGTTCTTC. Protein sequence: CASSTASGGYYNEQFF.

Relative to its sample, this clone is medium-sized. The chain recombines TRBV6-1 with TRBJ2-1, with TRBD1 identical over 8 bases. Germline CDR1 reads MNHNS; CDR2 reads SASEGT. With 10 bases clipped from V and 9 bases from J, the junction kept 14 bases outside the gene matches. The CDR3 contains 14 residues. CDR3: CATEKGQDIGEQFF. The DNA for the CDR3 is TGTGCCACCGAGAAGGGACAGGACATTGGTGAGCAGTTCTTC.

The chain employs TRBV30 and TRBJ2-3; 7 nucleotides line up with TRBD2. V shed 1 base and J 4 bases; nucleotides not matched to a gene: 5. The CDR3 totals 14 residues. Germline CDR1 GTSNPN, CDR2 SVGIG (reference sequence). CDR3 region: CAWSGGLGADTQYF. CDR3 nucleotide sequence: TGTGCCTGGAGTGGCGGACTAGGAGCAGATACGCAGTATTTT.

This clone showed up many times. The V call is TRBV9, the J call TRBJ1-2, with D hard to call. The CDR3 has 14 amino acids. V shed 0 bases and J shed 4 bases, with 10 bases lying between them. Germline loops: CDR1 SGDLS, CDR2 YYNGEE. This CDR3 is CASSVGGNLYGYTF. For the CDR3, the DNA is TGTGCCAGCAGCGTAGGAGGGAACCTCTATGGCTACACCTTC.

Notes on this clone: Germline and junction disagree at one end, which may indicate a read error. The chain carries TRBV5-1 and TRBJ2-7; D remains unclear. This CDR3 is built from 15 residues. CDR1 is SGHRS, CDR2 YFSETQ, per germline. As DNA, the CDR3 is TGCGCCAGCAGCCCCCTTCCCATAGAGTCCTACGAGCAGGACTTC. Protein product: CASSPLPIESYEQDF. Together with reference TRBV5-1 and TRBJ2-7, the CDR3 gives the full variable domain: KAGVTQTPRYLIKTRGQQVTLSCSPISGHRSVSWYQQTPGQGLQFLFEYFSETQRNKGNFPGRFSGRQFSNSRSEMNVSTLELGDSALYLCASSPLPIESYEQDFGPGTRLTVT.

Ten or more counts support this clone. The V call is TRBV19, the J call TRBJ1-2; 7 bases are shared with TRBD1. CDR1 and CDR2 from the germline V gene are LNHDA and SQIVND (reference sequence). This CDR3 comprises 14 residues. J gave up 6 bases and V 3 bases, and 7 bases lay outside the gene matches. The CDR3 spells CASSMTGPGDGYTF. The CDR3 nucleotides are TGTGCCAGTAGTATGACAGGGCCCGGGGATGGCTACACCTTC.

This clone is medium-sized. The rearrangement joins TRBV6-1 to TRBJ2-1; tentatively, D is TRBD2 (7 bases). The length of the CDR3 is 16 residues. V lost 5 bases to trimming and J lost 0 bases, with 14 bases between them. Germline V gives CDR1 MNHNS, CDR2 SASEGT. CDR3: CASSPRGGGSYNEQFF. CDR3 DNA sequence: TGTGCCAGCAGTCCCAGAGGGGGGGGCTCCTACAATGAGCAGTTCTTC.

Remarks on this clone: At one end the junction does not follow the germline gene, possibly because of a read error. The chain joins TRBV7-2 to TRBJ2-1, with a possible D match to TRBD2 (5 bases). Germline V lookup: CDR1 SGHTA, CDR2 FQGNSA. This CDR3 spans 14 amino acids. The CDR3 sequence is CASILVSGDNEQFF. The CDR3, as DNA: TGTGCCAGCATCTTAGTGAGCGGAGACAATGAGCAGTTCTTC.

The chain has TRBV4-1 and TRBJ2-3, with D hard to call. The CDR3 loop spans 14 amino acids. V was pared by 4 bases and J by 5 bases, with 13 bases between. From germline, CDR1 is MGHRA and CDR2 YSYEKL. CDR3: CASSPGPVRDTQYF. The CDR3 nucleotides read TGCGCCAGCAGCCCCGGGCCCGTCAGAGATACGCAGTATTTT.

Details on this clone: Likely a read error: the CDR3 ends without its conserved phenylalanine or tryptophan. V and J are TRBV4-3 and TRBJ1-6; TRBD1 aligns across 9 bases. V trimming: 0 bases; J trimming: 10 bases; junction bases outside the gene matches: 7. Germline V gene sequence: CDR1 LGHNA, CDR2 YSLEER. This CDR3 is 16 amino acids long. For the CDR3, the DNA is TGCGCCAGCAGCCAAGATCCTGGACAGGGGCGATCACCCCTCCACCTT. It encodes CASSQDPGQGRSPLHL.

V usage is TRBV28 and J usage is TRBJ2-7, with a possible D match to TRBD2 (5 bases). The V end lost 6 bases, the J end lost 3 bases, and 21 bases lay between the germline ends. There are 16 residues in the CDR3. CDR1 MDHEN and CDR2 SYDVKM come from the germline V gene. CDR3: CASSSTSGPRGYEQYF. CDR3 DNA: TGTGCCAGCAGCTCTACTTCCGGCCCCCGGGGCTACGAGCAGTACTTC.

CDR3 nucleotide sequence: TGTGCCAGCAGTTTTGCCGGGACGGAGCGTGAGCAGTTCTTC. This codes for CASSFAGTEREQFF. This chain connects TRBV12-3 or TRBV12-4 to TRBJ2-1; D may be TRBD1 or TRBD2 (5 bases each). V was cut by 3 bases and J by 9 bases, with 15 bases left in between. CDR3 length: 14 residues.

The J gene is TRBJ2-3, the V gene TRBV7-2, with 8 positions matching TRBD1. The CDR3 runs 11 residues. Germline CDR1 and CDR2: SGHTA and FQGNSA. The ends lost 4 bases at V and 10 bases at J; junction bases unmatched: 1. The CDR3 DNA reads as TGTGCCAGCAGCTACAGGGGGGCGCAGTATTTT. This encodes CASSYRGAQYF.

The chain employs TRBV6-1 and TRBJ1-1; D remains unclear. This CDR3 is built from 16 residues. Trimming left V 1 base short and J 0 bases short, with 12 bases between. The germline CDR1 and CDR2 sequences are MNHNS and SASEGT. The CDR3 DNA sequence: TGTGCCAGCAGTGAAGGCCCTAAGGTAATGAACACTGAAGCTTTCTTT. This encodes CASSEGPKVMNTEAFF.

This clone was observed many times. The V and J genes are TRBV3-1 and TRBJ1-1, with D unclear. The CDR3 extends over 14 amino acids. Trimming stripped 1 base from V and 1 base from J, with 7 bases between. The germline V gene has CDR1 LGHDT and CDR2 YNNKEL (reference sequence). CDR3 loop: CASSQVGGNTEAFF. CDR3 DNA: TGTGCCAGCAGCCAAGTCGGAGGGAACACTGAAGCTTTCTTT. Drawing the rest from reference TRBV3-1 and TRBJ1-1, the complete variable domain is DTAVSQTPKYLVTQMGNDKSIKCEQNLGHDTMYWYKQDSKKFLKIMFSYNNKELIINETVPNRFSPKSPDKAHLNLHINSLELGDSAVYFCASSQVGGNTEAFFGQGTRLTVV.

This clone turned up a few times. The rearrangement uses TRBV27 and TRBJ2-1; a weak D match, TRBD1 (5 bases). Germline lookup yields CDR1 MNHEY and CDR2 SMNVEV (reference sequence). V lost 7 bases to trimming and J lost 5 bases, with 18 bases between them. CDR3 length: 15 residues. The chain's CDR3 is CASTKGVNPNNEQFF. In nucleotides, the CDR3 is TGTGCCAGCACTAAAGGGGTTAATCCAAACAATGAGCAGTTCTTC.

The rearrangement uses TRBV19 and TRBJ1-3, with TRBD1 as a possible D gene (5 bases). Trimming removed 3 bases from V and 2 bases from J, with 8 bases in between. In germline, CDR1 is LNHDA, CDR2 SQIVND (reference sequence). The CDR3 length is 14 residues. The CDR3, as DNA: TGTGCCAGTAGTATCGGGGGAACTGGAAACACCATATATTTT. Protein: CASSIGGTGNTIYF. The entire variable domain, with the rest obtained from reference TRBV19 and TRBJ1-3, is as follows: DGGITQSPKYLFRKEGQNVTLSCEQNLNHDAMYWYRQDPGQGLRLIYYSQIVNDFQKGDIAEGYSVSREKKESFPLTVTSAQKNPTAFYLCASSIGGTGNTIYFGEGSWLTVV.

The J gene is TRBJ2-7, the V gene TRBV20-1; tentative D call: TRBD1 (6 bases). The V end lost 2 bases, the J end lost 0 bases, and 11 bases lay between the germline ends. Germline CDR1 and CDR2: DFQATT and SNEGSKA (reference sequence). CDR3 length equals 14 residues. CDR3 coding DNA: TGCAGTGCTAGAACAGGGATCGGCTCCTACGAGCAGTACTTC. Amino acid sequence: CSARTGIGSYEQYF.